This is a list of T cell receptor beta chains from one sample in a study of blood T cell repertoires in COVID-19. The protocol was immunoSEQ multiplex PCR, while the TCRdb copy is restricted to in-frame clones and leaves out a portion. The data show roughly 160,000 clones, with roughly 90% seen just once and roughly 5% held by the top ten. Sequencing used peripheral blood. Source of these receptors: a man in his late teens or twenties with COVID-19, enrolled during active disease. CDR3s leave out the opening cysteine and the closing phenylalanine or tryptophan. Clone size is given for some rows only: seen once, a few or many times, or a class if the clone is expanded.

J gene,CDR3 length,clone size,V gene,CDR3 protein
TRBJ2-7,12,-,TRBV4-3,ASSQGRYSYEQY
TRBJ1-1,11,-,TRBV30,AWSEGQGRMAF
TRBJ2-4,13,-,TRBV7-9,ASSLGDRDKNIQY
TRBJ1-1,14,-,TRBV6-2/TRBV6-3,ASSRPGQGLYAEAF
TRBJ2-7,10,-,TRBV5-1,ASWSRESEQY
TRBJ2-7,12,-,TRBV18,ASSSPGTVYEQY
TRBJ2-1,10,-,TRBV6-6,ASSYARNEQF
TRBJ2-1,14,few,TRBV29-1,SGILAGGSMINEQF
TRBJ1-2,11,-,TRBV7-2,ASSLTGFYGYT
TRBJ2-2,12,-,TRBV6-6,ASTIRGDTGELF
TRBJ2-2,14,-,TRBV10-3,AISPWGSGDTGELF
TRBJ1-3,13,-,TRBV5-6,ASSLDRGSGNTIY
TRBJ2-1,16,-,TRBV7-6,ASSLWGLAGGRDNEQF
TRBJ2-1,12,-,TRBV27,ASSFSEGSNEQF
TRBJ1-2,13,-,TRBV9,ASSDPLTTNYGYT
TRBJ2-7,10,-,TRBV28,ASSTGSGEQY
TRBJ1-5,14,-,TRBV4-1,ASSQDFRNSNQPQH
TRBJ2-7,13,-,TRBV6-1,ASSETGGTSYEQY
TRBJ1-4,14,-,TRBV15,ATSRDLSEAPGKLF
TRBJ1-1,9,-,TRBV28,ASSSGLGAF
TRBJ2-2,11,-,TRBV10-1,ASGQKNTGELF
TRBJ2-7,13,-,TRBV4-1,ASSQGLAGSYEQY
TRBJ2-7,13,few,TRBV27,ASSLSARSSYEQY
TRBJ1-2,15,-,TRBV2,ASSEGDRGQINYGYT
TRBJ2-1,11,-,TRBV13,ASSMAEYNEQF
TRBJ1-5,13,once,TRBV2,ASSDWQNSNQPQH